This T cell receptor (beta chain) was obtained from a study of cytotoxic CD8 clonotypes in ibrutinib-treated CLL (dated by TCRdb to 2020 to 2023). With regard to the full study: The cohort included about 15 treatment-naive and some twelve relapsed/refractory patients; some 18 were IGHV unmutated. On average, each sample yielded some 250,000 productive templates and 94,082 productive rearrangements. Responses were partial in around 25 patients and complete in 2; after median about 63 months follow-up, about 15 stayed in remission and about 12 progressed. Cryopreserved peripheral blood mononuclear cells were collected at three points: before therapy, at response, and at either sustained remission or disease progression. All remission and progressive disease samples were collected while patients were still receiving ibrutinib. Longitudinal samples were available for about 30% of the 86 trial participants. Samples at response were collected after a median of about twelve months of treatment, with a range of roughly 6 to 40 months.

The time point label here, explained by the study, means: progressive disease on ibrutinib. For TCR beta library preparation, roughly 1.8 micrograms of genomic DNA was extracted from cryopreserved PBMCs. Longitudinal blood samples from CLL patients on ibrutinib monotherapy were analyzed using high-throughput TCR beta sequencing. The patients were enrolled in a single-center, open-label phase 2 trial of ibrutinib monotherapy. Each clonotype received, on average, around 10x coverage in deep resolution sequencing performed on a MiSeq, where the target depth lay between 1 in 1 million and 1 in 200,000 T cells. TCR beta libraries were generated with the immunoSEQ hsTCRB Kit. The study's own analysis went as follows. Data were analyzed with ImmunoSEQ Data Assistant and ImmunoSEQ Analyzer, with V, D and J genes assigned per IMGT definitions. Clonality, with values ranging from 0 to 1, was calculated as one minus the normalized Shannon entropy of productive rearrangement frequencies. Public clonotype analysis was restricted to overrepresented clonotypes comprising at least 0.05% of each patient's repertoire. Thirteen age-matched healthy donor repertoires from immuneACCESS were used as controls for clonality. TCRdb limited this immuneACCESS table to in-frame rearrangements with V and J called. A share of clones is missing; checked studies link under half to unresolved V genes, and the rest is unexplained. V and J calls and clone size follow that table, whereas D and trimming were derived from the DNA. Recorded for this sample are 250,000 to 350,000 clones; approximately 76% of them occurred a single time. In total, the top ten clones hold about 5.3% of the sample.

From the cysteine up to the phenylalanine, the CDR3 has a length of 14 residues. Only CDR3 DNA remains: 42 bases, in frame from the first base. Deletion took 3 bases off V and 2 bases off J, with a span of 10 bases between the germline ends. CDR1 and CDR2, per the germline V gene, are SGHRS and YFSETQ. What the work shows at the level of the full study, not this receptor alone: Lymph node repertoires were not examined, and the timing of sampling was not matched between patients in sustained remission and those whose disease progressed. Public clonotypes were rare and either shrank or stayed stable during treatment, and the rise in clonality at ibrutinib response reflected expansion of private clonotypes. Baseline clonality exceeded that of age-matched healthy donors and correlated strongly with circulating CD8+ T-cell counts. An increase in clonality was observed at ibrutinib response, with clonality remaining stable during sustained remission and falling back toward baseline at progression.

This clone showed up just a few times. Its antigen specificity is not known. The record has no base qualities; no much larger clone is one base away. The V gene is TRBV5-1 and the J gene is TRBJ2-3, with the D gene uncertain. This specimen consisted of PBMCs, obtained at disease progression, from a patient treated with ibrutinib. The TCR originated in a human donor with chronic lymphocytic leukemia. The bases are TGCGCCAGCAGCTCGGACGCACCCACAGATACGCAGTATTTT. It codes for CASSSDAPTDTQYF.